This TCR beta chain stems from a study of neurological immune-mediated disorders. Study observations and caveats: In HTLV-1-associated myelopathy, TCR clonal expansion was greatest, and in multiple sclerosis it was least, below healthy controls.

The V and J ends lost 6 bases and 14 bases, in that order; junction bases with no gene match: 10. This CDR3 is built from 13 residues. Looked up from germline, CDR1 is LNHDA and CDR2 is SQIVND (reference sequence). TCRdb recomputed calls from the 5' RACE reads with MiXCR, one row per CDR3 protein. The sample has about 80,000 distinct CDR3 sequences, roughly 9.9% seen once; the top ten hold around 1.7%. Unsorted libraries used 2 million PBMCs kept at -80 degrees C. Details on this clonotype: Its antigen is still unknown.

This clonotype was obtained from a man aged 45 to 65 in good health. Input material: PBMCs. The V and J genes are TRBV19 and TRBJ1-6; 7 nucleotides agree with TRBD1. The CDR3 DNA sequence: TGTGCCAGTAGGCCGGGACAGTACGAATCCCTCCACTTT. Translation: CASRPGQYESLHF.